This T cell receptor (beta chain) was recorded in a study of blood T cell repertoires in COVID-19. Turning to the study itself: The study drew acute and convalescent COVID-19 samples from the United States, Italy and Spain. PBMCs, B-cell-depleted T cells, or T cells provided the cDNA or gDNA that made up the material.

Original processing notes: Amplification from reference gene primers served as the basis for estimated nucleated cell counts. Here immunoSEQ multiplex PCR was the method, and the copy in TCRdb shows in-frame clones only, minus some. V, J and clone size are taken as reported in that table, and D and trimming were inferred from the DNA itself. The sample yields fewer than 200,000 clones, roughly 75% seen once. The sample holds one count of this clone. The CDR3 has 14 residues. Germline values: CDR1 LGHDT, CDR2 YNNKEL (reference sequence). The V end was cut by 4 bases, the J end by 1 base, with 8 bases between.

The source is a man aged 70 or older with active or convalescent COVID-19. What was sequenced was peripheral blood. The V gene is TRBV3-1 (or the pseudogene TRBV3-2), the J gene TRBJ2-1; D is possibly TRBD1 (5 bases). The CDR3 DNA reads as TGTGCCAGCAGCCCGACAGTTTCCTACAATGAGCAGTTCTTC. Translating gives CASSPTVSYNEQFF.